This T cell receptor beta chain was sequenced in a study of blood T cell repertoires in COVID-19. Study at large: Italy, Spain and the United States were the sources of the convalescent and acute COVID-19 samples. PBMCs, B-cell-depleted T cells, or T cells provided the cDNA or gDNA that made up the material.

Trimming cost V 6 bases and J 10 bases, with 22 bases left between them. In germline, CDR1 is MDHEN, CDR2 SYDVKM. The CDR3 loop spans 16 amino acids. As originally analysed: Estimated nucleated cell counts came from reference gene primer amplification. The repertoire was sequenced with immunoSEQ multiplex PCR; TCRdb's copy has only in-frame clones and lacks some. The V and J calls and clone size are taken from that table; D and trimming were inferred from the DNA. The sample has under 85,000 clones; approximately 85% are singletons. The sample comprised peripheral blood. This TCR was recovered from a man older than 75 with acute or convalescent COVID-19. The J gene is TRBJ1-6, the V gene TRBV28, with D possibly TRBD1 on 6 matching bases. DNA of the CDR3: TGTGCCAGCAGCACACAGGGAATAGTTCTCGGATCACCCCTCCACTTT. This sequence encodes CASSTQGIVLGSPLHF. Full variable domain (remainder filled in from reference TRBV28 and TRBJ1-6): DVKVTQSSRYLVKRTGEKVFLECVQDMDHENMFWYRQDPGLGLRLIYFSYDVKMKEKGDIPEGYSVSREKKERFSLILESASTNQTSMYLCASSTQGIVLGSPLHFGNGTRLTVT.